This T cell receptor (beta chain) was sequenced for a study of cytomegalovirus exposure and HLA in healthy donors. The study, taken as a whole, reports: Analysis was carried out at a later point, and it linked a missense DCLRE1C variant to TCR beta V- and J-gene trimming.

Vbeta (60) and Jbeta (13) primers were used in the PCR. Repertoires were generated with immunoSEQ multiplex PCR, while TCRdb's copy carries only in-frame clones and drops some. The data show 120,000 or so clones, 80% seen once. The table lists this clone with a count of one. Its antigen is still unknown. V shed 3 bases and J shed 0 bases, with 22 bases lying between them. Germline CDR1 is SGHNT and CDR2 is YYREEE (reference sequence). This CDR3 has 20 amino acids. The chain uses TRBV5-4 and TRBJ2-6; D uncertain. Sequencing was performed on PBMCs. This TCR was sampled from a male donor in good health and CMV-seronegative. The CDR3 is CASSSVSVYKFVSGANVLTF. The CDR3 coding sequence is TGTGCCAGCAGCTCCGTTAGTGTTTATAAGTTCGTCTCTGGGGCCAACGTCCTGACTTTC.